Presented here are 18 T cell receptor beta chains from one specimen sequenced in a study of blood T cell repertoires in COVID-19. TCRdb keeps only in-frame clones here, not all; method: immunoSEQ multiplex PCR. This table has over 60,000 clones, roughly 89% appearing once. Sequencing input: peripheral blood. Receptors were obtained from a human donor in a cohort sampled during active COVID-19.

This clone appeared a single time. J is TRBJ1-1 and V is TRBV11-2; no clear D gene. The CDR3 has 14 residues. The germline gives CDR1 SGHAT, CDR2 FQNNGV. V shed 10 bases and J shed 5 bases, with 20 bases lying between them. This CDR3 reads CATSPRARRTEAFF. In DNA form, the CDR3 reads TGTGCCACCTCACCGCGGGCCAGAAGGACTGAAGCTTTCTTT.

The genes are TRBV30 and TRBJ2-1, with 12 positions matching TRBD2. Germline V gene sequence: CDR1 GTSNPN, CDR2 SVGIG (reference sequence). CDR3 length: 16 residues. With 1 base clipped from V and 4 bases from J, the junction kept 5 bases outside the gene matches. CDR3 residues: CAWSGRGLAGYNEQFF. The CDR3 nucleotides are TGTGCCTGGAGTGGTAGGGGACTAGCGGGTTACAATGAGCAGTTCTTC.

In this sample, this clone turned up once. This chain links TRBV2 with TRBJ1-5, with TRBD1 identical over 7 bases. V lost 6 bases, J lost 2 bases, and 4 bases stayed unmatched. This CDR3 is built from 14 residues. Germline CDR1 and CDR2: SNHLY and FYNNEI. The CDR3 is CASSPTGGNQPQHF. The CDR3 DNA reads as TGTGCCAGCAGCCCTACAGGGGGCAATCAGCCCCAGCATTTT.

The table lists this clone with a count of one. CDR3 nucleotides: TGTGCCTGGAGCGAGGGACTAGCGGAAGCAGATACGCAGTATTTT. It yields the protein CAWSEGLAEADTQYF. The V call is TRBV30, the J call TRBJ2-3; 11 bases line up with TRBD2. CDR1 and CDR2 from the germline V gene are GTSNPN and SVGIG (reference sequence). The CDR3 length is 15 residues. The junction had 6 bases not matched to a gene; V was cut back by 3 bases and J by 4 bases.

The chain is built from TRBV2 and TRBJ2-7; 13 nucleotides match TRBD2. The germline V gene encodes CDR1 SNHLY and CDR2 FYNNEI. CDR3 length: 15 amino acids. V trimming: 3 bases; J trimming: 6 bases; junction bases outside the gene matches: 5. This chain's CDR3 is CASSDLRTSGSEQYF. CDR3 in DNA: TGTGCCAGCAGTGATCTCCGGACTAGCGGGAGCGAGCAGTACTTC.

The chain links TRBV11-2 to TRBJ1-5; 7 bases map to TRBD1. Germline-derived CDR1 and CDR2 are SGHAT and FQNNGV. The CDR3 consists of 16 residues. V shed 1 base and J 1 base; nucleotides not matched to a gene: 4. The CDR3 loop reads CASSLGSGGSNQPQHF. In DNA form, the CDR3 reads TGTGCCAGCAGCTTAGGTTCAGGGGGAAGCAATCAGCCCCAGCATTTT.

This clone was recorded only once. V usage is TRBV10-3 and J usage is TRBJ2-3; perhaps TRBD1 as D (6 bases). The germline V gene has CDR1 ENHRY and CDR2 SYGVKD. This CDR3 is built from 12 residues. V dropped 10 bases and J dropped 4 bases, with 12 bases sitting between them. The CDR3 region has the DNA TGTGCCAATTCGCAGGGGTCAGATACGCAGTATTTT. Translation: CANSQGSDTQYF.

The chain has TRBV5-1 and TRBJ1-1, with 7 bases fitting TRBD1. Trimming removed 3 bases from V and 10 bases from J; junction bases left unmatched: 3. This CDR3 is built from 11 residues. From germline, CDR1 is SGHRS and CDR2 YFSETQ. Here the CDR3 DNA reads TGCGCCAGCAGCTCGGGACAGCGAGCTTTCTTT. This encodes CASSSGQRAFF.

This rearrangement joins TRBV19 to TRBJ2-3; 7 nucleotides line up with TRBD1. The CDR3 contains 16 residues. The germline V gene encodes CDR1 LNHDA and CDR2 SQIVND (reference sequence). Losses at the gene ends were 6 bases for V and 5 bases for J; bases not matched to a gene: 14. DNA for the CDR3: TGTGCCAGTAGCCCACTTAGCCCAGGGGGTGTAGATACGCAGTATTTT. The encoded protein is CASSPLSPGGVDTQYF.

The V call is TRBV6-2 or TRBV6-3, the J call TRBJ2-1; 9 bases align to TRBD2. V gave up 4 bases and J gave up 7 bases; unmatched junction bases: 8. CDR3 length: 15 amino acids. Germline V CDR1 and CDR2: MNHEY, SVGEGT. The CDR3 bases are TGTGCCAGCAGTTTCGGCGGGAGGGCCCGGAATGAGCAGTTCTTC. This gives the protein CASSFGGRARNEQFF.

The CDR3: CASSWGDEQYF. CDR3 bases: TGTGCCAGCAGCTGGGGAGACGAGCAGTACTTC. The J gene is TRBJ2-7, the V gene TRBV11-2; a weak D match, TRBD2 (5 bases). The ends were cut back, 4 bases at V and 5 bases at J, with 6 bases in the middle. Germline V gene sequence: CDR1 SGHAT, CDR2 FQNNGV. The CDR3 is made up of 11 amino acids.

The chain recombines TRBV19 with TRBJ1-6, with D possibly matching TRBD1 (5 bases). This CDR3 spans 17 amino acids. V was shortened by 3 bases and J by 5 bases, with 17 bases between the two germline ends. From germline, CDR1 is LNHDA and CDR2 SQIVND (reference sequence). The CDR3: CASSMQGYNTNNSPLHF. The CDR3 DNA follows: TGTGCCAGTAGTATGCAGGGATACAATACAAATAATTCACCCCTCCACTTT.

The chain has TRBV11-2 and TRBJ1-1; D ambiguous. V lost 5 bases to trimming and J lost 1 base, with 8 bases between them. Germline V lookup: CDR1 SGHAT, CDR2 FQNNGV. The CDR3 is made up of 13 amino acids. The CDR3 nucleotides are TGTGCCAGCAGCCCTTTCGGGAACACTGAAGCTTTCTTT. It translates to CASSPFGNTEAFF.

This chain uses TRBV5-1 with TRBJ2-2; TRBD2 is a possible D gene (5 bases). Between the trimmed V and J ends, which lost 6 bases and 0 bases, there was a span of 15 bases. The CDR3 sequence is 16 residues long. Germline lookup yields CDR1 SGHRS and CDR2 YFSETQ. The CDR3 here is CASTLAEGANTGELFF. The CDR3 nucleotides read TGCGCCAGCACCCTGGCAGAGGGCGCGAACACCGGGGAGCTGTTTTTT. Using reference TRBV5-1 and TRBJ2-2 for the parts outside the CDR3, the full variable domain is KAGVTQTPRYLIKTRGQQVTLSCSPISGHRSVSWYQQTPGQGLQFLFEYFSETQRNKGNFPGRFSGRQFSNSRSEMNVSTLELGDSALYLCASTLAEGANTGELFFGEGSRLTVL.

Only one count was recorded for this clone. DNA for the CDR3: TGCAGTGCTAGTGGACGGGTAACAGATACGCAGTATTTT. It yields the protein CSASGRVTDTQYF. The chain couples TRBV20-1 to TRBJ2-3; unclear D gene. The germline V and J ends were trimmed by 3 bases and 3 bases, with 10 bases remaining between them. Germline V lookup: CDR1 DFQATT, CDR2 SNEGSKA (reference sequence). The CDR3 loop spans 13 amino acids.

This chain links TRBV7-2 with TRBJ2-3; the match to TRBD2 covers 7 bases. Germline values: CDR1 SGHTA, CDR2 FQGNSA. Trimming cost V 8 bases and J 10 bases; bases outside gene matches: 15. This CDR3 region has 14 residues. CDR3 nucleotides: TGTGCCAGCGGGGGGGTTAAGAGAATCCCTTCGCAGTATTTT. Protein: CASGGVKRIPSQYF.

The chain couples TRBV10-3 to TRBJ1-2; tentatively, D is TRBD1 (6 bases). Germline V gene sequence: CDR1 ENHRY, CDR2 SYGVKD. The V gene lost 0 bases and the J gene lost 7 bases, with 15 bases spanning the gap. This CDR3 is built from 15 residues. CDR3 DNA: TGTGCCATCAGTGAGTCCGGGGGGACACGGAGTGGCTACACCTTC. Protein: CAISESGGTRSGYTF.

J is TRBJ2-3 and V is TRBV5-1; 7 positions agree with TRBD2. CDR3 length equals 14 residues. Germline lookup yields CDR1 SGHRS and CDR2 YFSETQ. Unmatched junction bases numbered 6, after V lost 6 bases and J lost 2 bases. Written as DNA, the CDR3 is TGCGCCAGCACAGCGGGGCCCCTCACAGATACGCAGTATTTT. Translating it yields CASTAGPLTDTQYF.